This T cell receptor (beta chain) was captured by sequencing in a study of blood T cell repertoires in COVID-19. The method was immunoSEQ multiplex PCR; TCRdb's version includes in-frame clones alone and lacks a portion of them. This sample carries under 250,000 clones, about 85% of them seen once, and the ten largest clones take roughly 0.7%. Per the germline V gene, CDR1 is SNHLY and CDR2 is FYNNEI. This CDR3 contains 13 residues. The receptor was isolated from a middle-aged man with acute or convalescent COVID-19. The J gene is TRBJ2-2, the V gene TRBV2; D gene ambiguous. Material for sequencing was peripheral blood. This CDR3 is CAAFSPNTGELFF. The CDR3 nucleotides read TGTGCAGCCTTTAGTCCGAACACCGGGGAGCTGTTTTTT.